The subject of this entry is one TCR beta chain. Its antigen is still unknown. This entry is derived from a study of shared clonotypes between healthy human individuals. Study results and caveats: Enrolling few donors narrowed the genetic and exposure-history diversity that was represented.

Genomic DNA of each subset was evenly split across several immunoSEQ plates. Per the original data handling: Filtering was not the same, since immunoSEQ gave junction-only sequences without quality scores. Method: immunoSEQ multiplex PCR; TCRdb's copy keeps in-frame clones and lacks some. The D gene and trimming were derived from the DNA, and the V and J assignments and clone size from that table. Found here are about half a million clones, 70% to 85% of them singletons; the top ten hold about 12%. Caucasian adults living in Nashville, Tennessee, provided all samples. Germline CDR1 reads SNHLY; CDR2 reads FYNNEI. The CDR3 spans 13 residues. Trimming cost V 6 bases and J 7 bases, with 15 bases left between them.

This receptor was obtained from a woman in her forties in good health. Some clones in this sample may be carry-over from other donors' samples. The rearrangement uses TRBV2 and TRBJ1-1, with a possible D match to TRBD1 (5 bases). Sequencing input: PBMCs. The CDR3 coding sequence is TGTGCCAGCAGCCTCGGGACGATAGGTGAAGCTTTCTTT. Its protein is CASSLGTIGEAFF.